The source of this TCR beta chain is a study of CD8+ T cells in alopecia areata. Germline lookup yields CDR1 NNHDY and CDR2 SYVADS. The CDR3 has 15 residues. Germline trimming cut 1 base from V and 4 bases from J; bases unmatched to any gene: 2. As the sequencing template, cDNA was produced by extracting RNA and reverse transcribing it. Sequencing was performed with immunoSEQ multiplex PCR; in TCRdb, only in-frame clones are kept and a portion is missing. Reported are more than 90,000 clones, none seen only once; the ten largest carry around a fifth. In the case of this clone: The listed genes are named as in mouse. The read comes to an end 4 residues before the CDR3 does, leaving the germline J gene to fill in the end.

The sequence derives from a C3H/HeJ mouse with alopecia areata. For this strain, the MHC haplotype corresponds to H2-k. Material: lesional skin. The gene calls are TRBV13-3 and TRBJ2-2; 9 bases are shared with TRBD2. CDR3 loop: CASSDMGGRTGQLYF. The CDR3 DNA, read in part, is TGTGCCAGCAGTGATATGGGGGGGCGCACCGGG.